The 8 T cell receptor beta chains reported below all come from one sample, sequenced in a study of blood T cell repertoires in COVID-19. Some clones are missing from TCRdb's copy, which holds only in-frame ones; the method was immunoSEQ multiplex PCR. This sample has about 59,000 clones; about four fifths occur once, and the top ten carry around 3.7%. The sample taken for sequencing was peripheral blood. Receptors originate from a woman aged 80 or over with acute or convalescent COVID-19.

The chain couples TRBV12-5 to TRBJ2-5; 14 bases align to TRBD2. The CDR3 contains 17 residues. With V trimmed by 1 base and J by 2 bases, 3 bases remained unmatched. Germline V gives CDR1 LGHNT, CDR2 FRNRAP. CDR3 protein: CASGLGRLAGGQETQYF. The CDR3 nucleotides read TGTGCTAGTGGTTTGGGTCGACTAGCGGGAGGGCAAGAGACCCAGTACTTC.

In DNA, the CDR3 is TGCGCCAGCAGCCCAGGATCCCCACTTGGCTACACCTTC. It yields the protein CASSPGSPLGYTF. The genes are TRBV4-1 and TRBJ1-2; D not certain. This CDR3 region has 13 residues. The germline V gene has CDR1 MGHRA and CDR2 YSYEKL. V lost 4 bases to trimming and J lost 7 bases, with 13 bases between them.

This CDR3 is CASSLGAGQETQYF. In nucleotides, the CDR3 is TGTGCCAGCAGTTTGGGAGCGGGGCAAGAGACCCAGTACTTC. The V gene is TRBV28, the J gene TRBJ2-5; 7 bases align to TRBD2. This CDR3 comprises 14 residues. Germline CDR1 is MDHEN and CDR2 is SYDVKM. V was pared by 3 bases and J by 2 bases, with 3 bases of the junction left unmatched.

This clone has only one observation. The CDR3 nucleotides read TGTGCCAGCAGTGTGCCTAGCGGGGGGGGCACAGATACGCAGTATTTT. It translates to CASSVPSGGGTDTQYF. This chain uses TRBV2 with TRBJ2-3; 12 bases are a match to TRBD2. The length of the CDR3 is 16 residues. CDR1 and CDR2 from the germline V gene are SNHLY and FYNNEI. The junction had 3 bases not matched to a gene; V was cut back by 4 bases and J by 1 base. Full variable domain (rest looked up from reference TRBV2 and TRBJ2-3): EPEVTQTPSHQVTQMGQEVILRCVPISNHLYFYWYRQILGQKVEFLVSFYNNEISEKSEIFDDQFSVERPDGSNFTLKIRSTKLEDSAMYFCASSVPSGGGTDTQYFGPGTRLTVL.

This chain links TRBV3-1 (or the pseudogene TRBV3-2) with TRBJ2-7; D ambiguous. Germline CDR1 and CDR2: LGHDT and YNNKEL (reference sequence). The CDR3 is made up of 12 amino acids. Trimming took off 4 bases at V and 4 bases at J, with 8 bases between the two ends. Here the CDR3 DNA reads TGTGCCAGCAGCCGAGTCGTGTACGAGCAGTACTTC. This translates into CASSRVVYEQYF.

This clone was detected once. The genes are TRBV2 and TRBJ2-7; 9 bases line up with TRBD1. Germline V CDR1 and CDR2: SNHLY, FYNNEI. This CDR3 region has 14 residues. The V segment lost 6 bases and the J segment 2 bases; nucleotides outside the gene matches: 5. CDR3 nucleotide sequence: TGTGCCAGCAGGGGACAGGGTTTGACCTACGAGCAGTACTTC. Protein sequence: CASRGQGLTYEQYF.

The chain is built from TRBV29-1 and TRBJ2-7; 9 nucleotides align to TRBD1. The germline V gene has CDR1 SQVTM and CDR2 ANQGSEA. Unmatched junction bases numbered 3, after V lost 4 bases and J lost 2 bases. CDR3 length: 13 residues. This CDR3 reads CSVGDRAPYEQYF. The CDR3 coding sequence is TGCAGCGTTGGGGACAGGGCGCCCTACGAGCAGTACTTC.

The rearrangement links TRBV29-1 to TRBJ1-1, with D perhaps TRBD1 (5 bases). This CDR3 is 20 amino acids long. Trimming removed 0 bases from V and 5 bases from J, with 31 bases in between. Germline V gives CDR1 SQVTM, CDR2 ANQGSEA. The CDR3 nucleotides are TGCAGCGTTGAAGATCTCGGCCCCCTCGGGGCGCCTCACGCGGGAACTGAAGCTTTCTTT. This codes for CSVEDLGPLGAPHAGTEAFF.